This TCR beta chain was profiled in a study of blood T cell repertoires in COVID-19. Across the study: From T cells, B-cell-depleted T cells, or PBMCs came the material, which was cDNA or gDNA.

The V end was cut by 4 bases, the J end by 2 bases, with 11 bases between. Germline assignment: CDR1 KGHDR and CDR2 SFDVKD. The CDR3 extends over 15 amino acids. Original data processing: Reference gene primer amplification yielded estimated nucleated cell counts. Some clones are missing from TCRdb's copy, which holds only in-frame ones; the method was immunoSEQ multiplex PCR. The V and J calls and clone size are taken from that table; D and trimming were inferred from the DNA. The sample has 250,000 to 400,000 clones, almost 90% seen once. This receptor was obtained from a woman in her twenties or thirties with COVID-19, enrolled during active disease. The V and J genes are TRBV24-1 and TRBJ2-1; D unresolved. The material sequenced was peripheral blood. CDR3 in DNA: TGTGCCACCAGTGACCCCGACTGGACCTACAATGAGCAGTTCTTC. It codes for CATSDPDWTYNEQFF.